This T cell receptor beta chain was sequenced in a study of beta chain features in type 1 diabetes. All of the sorted populations showed purity greater than 98%. Trimming pared 3 bases from V and 11 bases from J, leaving 13 bases between. Germline CDR1 DFQATT, CDR2 SNEGSKA (reference sequence). The CDR3 totals 11 residues. Since all of the isolated RNA was reverse transcribed, expressed TCRB transcripts were what got sequenced. The table came from immunoSEQ multiplex PCR; TCRdb's copy has only in-frame clones and leaves some out. This table has over 350,000 clones, roughly 16% appearing once. This receptor was obtained from a woman in her late teens or twenties in good health. V usage is TRBV20-1 and J usage is TRBJ1-1; D gene ambiguous. Sequenced: naive CD4+ T cells from blood. In nucleotides, the CDR3 is TGCAGTGCTAGGCAACTTAGCCCCGCTTTCTTT. Protein: CSARQLSPAFF.